Listed below are T cell receptor beta chains from one sample, sequenced in a study of cytomegalovirus exposure and HLA in healthy donors. Measured with immunoSEQ multiplex PCR; TCRdb has only the in-frame clones, and not every one. The sample consists of more than 140,000 clones, roughly 82% of them appearing once. The sequenced sample consisted of PBMCs. The receptors here all came from a young man in good health and CMV-seropositive. Each CDR3 is given with its conserved first and last residue. Each record gives: J gene, V gene, clone size, D gene, CDR3 protein, CDR3 DNA. The D gene is left open where the match is weak. Clone size is not always given. Where it is, it says once, few, many or a class for expanded clones.

j_gene: TRBJ2-3
v_gene: TRBV6-4
abundance: few
d_gene: -
CDR3aa: CASSADGGGTDTQYF
CDR3nt: TGTGCCAGCAGTGCAGACGGAGGGGGCACAGATACGCAGTATTTT

j_gene: TRBJ2-1
v_gene: TRBV13
abundance: few
d_gene: -
CDR3aa: CASSSQKPYNEQFF
CDR3nt: TGTGCCAGCAGCTCTCAGAAACCCTACAATGAGCAGTTCTTC

j_gene: TRBJ1-5
v_gene: TRBV2
abundance: once
d_gene: -
CDR3aa: CASRDTGDQPQHF
CDR3nt: TGTGCCAGCAGGGATACAGGAGATCAGCCCCAGCATTTT

j_gene: TRBJ1-1
v_gene: TRBV7-2
abundance: -
d_gene: TRBD1
CDR3aa: CASSRQGRYTEAFF
CDR3nt: TGTGCCAGCAGCAGACAGGGAAGGTACACTGAAGCTTTCTTT

j_gene: TRBJ2-5
v_gene: TRBV5-1
abundance: -
d_gene: -
CDR3aa: CASSIYQETQYF
CDR3nt: TGCGCCAGCAGCATATACCAAGAGACCCAGTACTTC

j_gene: TRBJ1-4
v_gene: TRBV28
abundance: -
d_gene: TRBD1
CDR3aa: CASRLDRAAEKLFF
CDR3nt: TGTGCCAGCAGGCTGGACAGGGCGGCTGAAAAACTGTTTTTT

j_gene: TRBJ2-1
v_gene: TRBV18
abundance: -
d_gene: -
CDR3aa: CASSKGGPANEQFF
CDR3nt: TGTGCCAGCTCAAAGGGGGGGCCCGCTAATGAGCAGTTCTTC

j_gene: TRBJ1-2
v_gene: TRBV5-6
abundance: few
d_gene: -
CDR3aa: CASSTDSNYGYTF
CDR3nt: TGTGCCAGCAGCACCGACAGTAACTATGGCTACACCTTC

j_gene: TRBJ1-1
v_gene: TRBV9
abundance: -
d_gene: -
CDR3aa: CASSEREGLGTEAFF
CDR3nt: TGTGCCAGCAGCGAGAGGGAGGGATTGGGCACTGAAGCTTTCTTT

j_gene: TRBJ1-1
v_gene: TRBV5-6
abundance: -
d_gene: TRBD1
CDR3aa: CASSLGQGWTEAFF
CDR3nt: TGTGCCAGCAGCTTGGGACAGGGTTGGACTGAAGCTTTCTTT

j_gene: TRBJ1-3
v_gene: TRBV5-6
abundance: -
d_gene: -
CDR3aa: CASSLRRRASGNTIYF
CDR3nt: TGTGCCAGCAGCTTGCGGCGGCGGGCCTCTGGAAACACCATATATTTT

j_gene: TRBJ2-1
v_gene: TRBV5-1
abundance: -
d_gene: TRBD2
CDR3aa: CASSPWASGSFSYNEQFF
CDR3nt: TGCGCCAGCAGCCCCTGGGCTAGCGGGAGTTTTTCCTACAATGAGCAGTTCTTC

j_gene: TRBJ1-2
v_gene: TRBV4-2
abundance: -
d_gene: -
CDR3aa: CASSQDVGGAYGYTF
CDR3nt: TGTGCCAGCAGCCAAGATGTGGGGGGGGCCTATGGCTACACCTTC

j_gene: TRBJ2-1
v_gene: TRBV29-1
abundance: -
d_gene: TRBD2
CDR3aa: CSALAGVYEQFF
CDR3nt: TGCAGCGCTCTAGCGGGAGTGTATGAGCAGTTCTTC

j_gene: TRBJ2-7
v_gene: TRBV5-1
abundance: -
d_gene: TRBD2
CDR3aa: CASSSGRGTRNEQYF
CDR3nt: TGCGCCAGCAGCTCCGGTCGTGGGACTAGAAACGAGCAGTACTTC

j_gene: TRBJ2-3
v_gene: TRBV7-2
abundance: -
d_gene: TRBD2
CDR3aa: CASSLFGAGGRDTQYF
CDR3nt: TGTGCCAGCAGCTTATTCGGAGCGGGGGGCCGAGATACGCAGTATTTT

j_gene: TRBJ1-2
v_gene: TRBV4-3
abundance: -
d_gene: -
CDR3aa: CASSQVGTTNYGYTF
CDR3nt: TGCGCCAGCAGCCAAGTTGGGACAACTAACTATGGCTACACCTTC

j_gene: TRBJ2-1
v_gene: TRBV15
abundance: -
d_gene: TRBD1
CDR3aa: CATSTRTGGGKQFF
CDR3nt: TGTGCCACCAGCACCCGGACAGGGGGCGGTAAGCAGTTCTTC

j_gene: TRBJ1-1
v_gene: TRBV7-8
abundance: once
d_gene: -
CDR3aa: CASRPPGARNTEAFF
CDR3nt: TGTGCCAGCAGACCGCCAGGGGCAAGGAACACTGAAGCTTTCTTT

j_gene: TRBJ1-2
v_gene: TRBV10-2
abundance: once
d_gene: -
CDR3aa: CASRQTGSSLQGYTF
CDR3nt: TGCGCCAGCAGACAAACGGGGAGCTCCCTACAAGGCTACACCTTC

j_gene: TRBJ2-4
v_gene: TRBV13
abundance: -
d_gene: -
CDR3aa: CASSLVTSPGIQYF
CDR3nt: TGTGCCAGCAGCTTAGTAACTAGCCCAGGGATTCAGTACTTC

j_gene: TRBJ1-2
v_gene: TRBV11-2
abundance: -
d_gene: -
CDR3aa: CASSLDRRGHGYTF
CDR3nt: TGTGCCAGCAGCTTAGATCGTAGGGGCCATGGCTACACCTTC

j_gene: TRBJ2-2
v_gene: TRBV27
abundance: -
d_gene: -
CDR3aa: CASRRGAGELFF
CDR3nt: TGTGCCAGCAGGCGCGGAGCTGGGGAGCTGTTTTTT

j_gene: TRBJ2-2
v_gene: TRBV30
abundance: few
d_gene: -
CDR3aa: CAWRLGLETGELFF
CDR3nt: TGTGCCTGGAGATTAGGTCTAGAGACCGGGGAGCTGTTTTTT

j_gene: TRBJ1-1
v_gene: TRBV5-6
abundance: once
d_gene: TRBD1
CDR3aa: CASRIGTGANTEAFF
CDR3nt: TGTGCCAGCAGGATCGGGACAGGGGCTAACACTGAAGCTTTCTTT